The 10 T cell receptor beta chains below come from one sample, sequenced in a study of blood T cell repertoires in COVID-19. Using immunoSEQ multiplex PCR, the repertoire was profiled, and TCRdb retains in-frame clones only, with some absent. Found here are 400,000 to 450,000 clones, about 91% of them singletons; the top ten hold roughly 12%. Material: peripheral blood. The receptors shown here come from a woman aged 45-59 years with COVID-19, enrolled during active disease.

The chain recombines TRBV2 with TRBJ2-1; perhaps TRBD1 as D (6 bases). V gave up 4 bases and J gave up 6 bases, with 13 bases separating them. This CDR3 is 14 amino acids long. Germline V lookup: CDR1 SNHLY, CDR2 FYNNEI. CDR3 protein: CASSGHREVNEQFF. CDR3 bases: TGTGCCAGCAGTGGCCACAGGGAAGTCAATGAGCAGTTCTTC.

V is TRBV18 and J is TRBJ1-6, with 7 positions matching TRBD1. CDR3 length: 14 amino acids. V gave up 6 bases and J gave up 6 bases; unmatched junction bases: 5. The germline V gene encodes CDR1 KGHSH and CDR2 LQKENI. CDR3 sequence (DNA): TGTGCCAGCTCGGAGGGACAGCGTAATTCACCCCTCCACTTT. Translating it yields CASSEGQRNSPLHF.

The chain recombines TRBV19 with TRBJ1-1, with a possible D match to TRBD1 (6 bases). Germline CDR1 is LNHDA and CDR2 is SQIVND (reference sequence). This CDR3 spans 13 amino acids. Trimming removed 7 bases from V and 2 bases from J, with 11 bases in between. In DNA, the CDR3 is TGTGCCAGTATGGGGGCCCGAAACACTGAAGCTTTCTTT. It specifies CASMGARNTEAFF.

CDR3 sequence: CASKSWGDTEAFF. The CDR3 DNA is TGTGCCAGTAAGAGTTGGGGGGACACTGAAGCTTTCTTT. This chain uses TRBV19 with TRBJ1-1; possibly TRBD1 for D (5 bases). Deletions cut 7 bases from V and 3 bases from J, with 12 bases between. The germline gives CDR1 LNHDA, CDR2 SQIVND (reference sequence). This CDR3 is built from 13 residues.

The rearrangement links TRBV2 to TRBJ1-5; 9 bases line up with TRBD1. CDR3 length: 15 amino acids. The germline CDR1 and CDR2 sequences are SNHLY and FYNNEI. The junction had 5 bases not matched to a gene; V was cut back by 8 bases and J by 0 bases. The CDR3 loop is CASSWDRDSNQPQHF. CDR3 in DNA: TGTGCCAGCTCTTGGGACAGGGATAGCAATCAGCCCCAGCATTTT. Full variable domain (missing parts from reference TRBV2 and TRBJ1-5): EPEVTQTPSHQVTQMGQEVILRCVPISNHLYFYWYRQILGQKVEFLVSFYNNEISEKSEIFDDQFSVERPDGSNFTLKIRSTKLEDSAMYFCASSWDRDSNQPQHFGDGTRLSIL.

This chain connects TRBV2 to TRBJ2-4; possible D gene TRBD1, 6 bases. Germline CDR1 and CDR2: SNHLY and FYNNEI. Trimming removed 7 bases at V and 9 bases at J, with 13 bases between. This CDR3 has 12 residues. This CDR3 is CASTGDESIQYF. The CDR3 DNA follows: TGTGCCAGCACAGGGGATGAGAGCATTCAGTACTTC.

The V call is TRBV6-6, the J call TRBJ1-6; 7 positions agree with TRBD1. With 5 bases clipped from V and 7 bases from J, the junction kept 5 bases outside the gene matches. The CDR3 runs to 14 residues. Germline V gene sequence: CDR1 MNHNY, CDR2 SVGAGI (reference sequence). CDR3: CASSPTGENSPLHF. CDR3 DNA: TGTGCCAGCAGTCCCACAGGGGAAAATTCACCCCTCCACTTT.

The chain is built from TRBV5-1 and TRBJ1-1; the match to TRBD1 covers 7 bases. With 4 bases clipped from V and 5 bases from J, the junction kept 11 bases outside the gene matches. The germline CDR1 and CDR2 sequences are SGHRS and YFSETQ. The CDR3 is 15 residues long. CDR3 sequence: CASSGNRGGGTEAFF. DNA of the CDR3: TGCGCCAGCAGCGGTAACAGGGGAGGTGGGACTGAAGCTTTCTTT.

The CDR3 reads CASGRKSGEQYF. In DNA, the CDR3 is TGTGCCAGCGGAAGGAAATCGGGGGAGCAGTACTTC. The rearrangement links TRBV6-5 to TRBJ2-7; TRBD2 might be the D (5 bases). The CDR3 runs 12 residues. V was cut by 8 bases and J by 7 bases, with 15 bases left in between. CDR1 and CDR2 from the germline V gene are MNHEY and SVGAGI.

The chain combines TRBV7-9 with TRBJ1-6; D gene uncertain. Trimming removed 1 base from V and 10 bases from J, with 11 bases in between. This CDR3 has 14 amino acids. The germline V gene encodes CDR1 SEHNR and CDR2 FQNEAQ (reference sequence). The CDR3 DNA reads as TGTGCCAGCAGCTTAGGATCCCATCAGTCACCCCTCCACTTT. This codes for CASSLGSHQSPLHF.